The next 10 T cell receptor beta chains were all read from a single sample in a study of tumor-infiltrating lymphocytes in primary liver carcinoma. Researchers drew blood RNA from unsorted whole blood and extracted germline DNA as well. A constant-region primer served to make TCR beta cDNA from roughly 460 ng total RNA. Construction of TCR beta libraries relied on three successive nested multiplex PCR rounds employing slightly modified ARM-PCR. Rounds one and two of PCR, each of approximately 11 cycles, were primed with TRBV1-TRBV30 forward primers and a C-beta reverse primer. TCRdb reprocessed the multiplex PCR reads with MiXCR, giving one entry per CDR3 protein. The sample holds approximately 320,000 distinct CDR3 sequences, around three fifths seen once. Material for sequencing was peripheral blood. These TCRs come from a young woman with primary liver carcinoma and hepatitis B virus infection.

In regard to this clonotype: Being one base from a much bigger clone, this may be a read error. The CDR3 does not end in the conserved phenylalanine or tryptophan, so this is likely a read error. This chain uses TRBV4-3 with TRBJ2-1; TRBD1 is a possible D gene (6 bases). Trimming removed 0 bases from V and 2 bases from J, with 11 bases in between. CDR1 is LGHNA and CDR2 is YSLEER in the germline V gene. The CDR3 runs 16 residues. CDR3 sequence reads: CASSQEPGDPYNEQFL. The CDR3 DNA reads TGCGCCAGCAGCCAAGAGCCAGGGGATCCCTACAATGAGCAGTTCCTC.

This clonotype appeared many times. The genes are TRBV11-2 and TRBJ2-7; D ambiguous. The germline V gene encodes CDR1 SGHAT and CDR2 FQNNGV. V gave up 6 bases and J gave up 4 bases, with 7 bases separating them. The CDR3 length is 11 residues. The CDR3 protein is CASRTGYEQYF. In DNA form, the CDR3 reads TGTGCCAGCAGGACCGGTTACGAGCAGTACTTC.

In DNA, the CDR3 is TGTGCTAGGGGGCTGGGACACACCACAGATACGCAGTATTTT. This sequence encodes CARGLGHTTDTQYF. The chain couples TRBV12-5 to TRBJ2-3, with D perhaps TRBD1 (6 bases). This CDR3 contains 14 residues. Trimming took 9 bases from V and 2 from J, leaving 15 bases between them. Germline V gene sequence: CDR1 LGHNT, CDR2 FRNRAP.

The chain couples TRBV5-6 to TRBJ2-7; TRBD2 is a possible D gene (5 bases). CDR3 length equals 14 residues. The germline CDR1 and CDR2 sequences are SGHDT and YYEEEE. Trimming took off 3 bases at V and 7 bases at J, with 17 bases between the two ends. Here the CDR3 reads CASSYGLGIGEQYF. CDR3 coding DNA: TGTGCCAGCAGCTACGGACTGGGGATTGGGGAGCAGTACTTC.

Regarding this clonotype: Germline is not matched at one junction end, which may reflect a read error. This rearrangement joins TRBV5-6 to TRBJ2-7; D uncertain. CDR1 SGHDT and CDR2 YYEEEE come from the germline V gene. The CDR3 extends over 15 amino acids. The CDR3 bases are TGTGTCAGCAGCTTGGTTGGCAGTTTATCCTACGAGCAGTACTTC. As protein: CVSSLVGSLSYEQYF.

This clonotype showed up many times. The chain joins TRBV11-3 to TRBJ1-1; D is uncertain. This CDR3 spans 17 amino acids. CDR1 SGHNT and CDR2 YENEEA come from the germline V gene. V was shortened by 3 bases and J by 4 bases, with 21 bases between the two germline ends. The CDR3 nucleotides read TGTGCCAGCAGCTTGCCTTTTACCCGGACCGATTTCACTGAAGCTTTCTTT. This translates into CASSLPFTRTDFTEAFF.

Concerning this clonotype: At one boundary the junction diverges from the germline segment, which might be a read error. The chain is built from TRBV11-2 and TRBJ1-2; D not resolved. The CDR3 is 14 residues long. CDR1 SGHAT and CDR2 FQNNGV come from the germline V gene. CDR3 in DNA: TGTGCCAGCAACTTAGTTGGTCAAGGCTATGGCTACGCCTTC. This encodes CASNLVGQGYGYAF.

The chain combines TRBV7-9 with TRBJ2-1, with D possibly TRBD2 on 9 matching bases. The CDR3 runs 20 residues. The germline V gene encodes CDR1 SEHNR and CDR2 FQNEAQ (reference sequence). Trimming pared 4 bases from V and 0 bases from J, leaving 25 bases between. As DNA, the CDR3 is TGTGCCAGCAGCTCAGGGGGCTCGGCGACTAGCGGAGCCTCCTACAATGAGCAGTTCTTC. Translated: CASSSGGSATSGASYNEQFF.

This clonotype came up many times. The chain couples TRBV29-1 to TRBJ1-2, with D unclear. Germline loops: CDR1 SQVTM, CDR2 ANQGSEA. The CDR3 is 12 residues long. V dropped 3 bases and J dropped 2 bases, with 7 bases sitting between them. The CDR3 DNA sequence: TGCAGCGTTGAGGGCAACAACTATGGCTACACCTTC. Protein: CSVEGNNYGYTF.

V is TRBV29-1 and J is TRBJ2-7; TRBD1 agrees at 9 bases. The V gene's germline CDR1 is SQVTM and CDR2 ANQGSEA. The ends lost 7 bases at V and 6 bases at J; junction bases unmatched: 13. The CDR3 totals 14 residues. CDR3 nucleotides: TGCAGCGCCCGGACGCGACAGGGGGGGCTCGAGCAGTACTTC. Its protein is CSARTRQGGLEQYF.